The next 14 T cell receptor beta chains were all read from a single sample in a study of brain T cells in children with intractable seizures (dated by TCRdb to the early 2020s). The time point label here, explained by the study, means: blood from clinic visit 5 months post-surgery; TSC patient then seizure free. The library was built by means of the immunoSEQ multiplex PCR assay. This is the immuneACCESS table as TCRdb keeps it, with only in-frame sequences that have V and J called. A part of the clones is gone; compared with another copy, unresolved V genes explain less than half, and the rest is unexplained. Recorded for this sample are 300,000 to 400,000 clones; about 94% of them occurred a single time. Together, the top ten hold around 5% of the sample. The specimen comprised peripheral blood, sampled about 5 months after surgery. The receptor source for this set is a boy under two years old with tuberous sclerosis and intractable seizures.

CDR3 sequence reads: CASSRGGPKNSPLHF. The CDR3 nucleotides read TGTGCCAGCAGCAGAGGTGGACCCAAAAATTCACCCCTCCACTTT. The chain couples TRBV5-8 to TRBJ1-6, with no clear D. The CDR3 sequence is 15 residues long. CDR1 SGHTS and CDR2 YDEGEE come from the germline V gene. V was pared by 4 bases and J by 7 bases, with 15 bases between.

The chain links TRBV28 to TRBJ1-4, with 11 bases identical to TRBD1. V dropped 7 bases and J dropped 0; count of bases not matched to a gene: 4. The CDR3 consists of 16 residues. Germline-derived CDR1 and CDR2 are MDHEN and SYDVKM. The DNA for the CDR3 is TGTGCCAGCAACAGGGGACAGGGGGCAACTAATGAAAAACTGTTTTTT. It yields the protein CASNRGQGATNEKLFF. Full variable domain (rest looked up from reference TRBV28 and TRBJ1-4): DVKVTQSSRYLVKRTGEKVFLECVQDMDHENMFWYRQDPGLGLRLIYFSYDVKMKEKGDIPEGYSVSREKKERFSLILESASTNQTSMYLCASNRGQGATNEKLFFGSGTQLSVL.

On this clone itself: This sample also contains other DNA sequences that code for the same CDR3. The chain combines TRBV6-2 or TRBV6-3 with TRBJ2-1; maybe TRBD1 (5 bases). This CDR3 has 15 amino acids. V lost 6 bases and J lost 0, with 12 bases in between. The germline V gene encodes CDR1 MNHEY and CDR2 SVGEGT. CDR3: CASSPRDSSYNEQFF. In DNA, the CDR3 is TGTGCCAGCAGCCCCAGGGATTCCTCCTACAATGAGCAGTTCTTC.

The chain couples TRBV30 to TRBJ2-7; 8 positions agree with TRBD1. V shed 6 bases and J 7 bases; nucleotides not matched to a gene: 20. This CDR3 has 16 amino acids. CDR1 GTSNPN and CDR2 SVGIG come from the germline V gene (reference sequence). The CDR3 protein is CACAPPGTGLGGEQYF. The CDR3 DNA sequence: TGTGCCTGCGCACCCCCAGGGACAGGCCTTGGAGGGGAGCAGTACTTC. The full variable domain, with the rest looked up from reference TRBV30 and TRBJ2-7, is SQTIHQWPATLVQPVGSPLSLECTVEGTSNPNLYWYRQAAGRGLQLLFYSVGIGQISSEVPQNLSASRPQDRQFILSSKKLLLSDSGFYLCACAPPGTGLGGEQYFGPGTRLTVT.

V gene TRBV29-1 combines with J gene TRBJ2-1; possibly TRBD1 for D (5 bases). The CDR3 has 14 residues. The V end was cut by 3 bases, the J end by 6 bases, with 15 bases between. Germline V CDR1 and CDR2: SQVTM, ANQGSEA. CDR3 residues: CSVDAGARSNEQFF. CDR3 nucleotide sequence: TGCAGCGTTGACGCTGGGGCCCGAAGCAATGAGCAGTTCTTC.

The rearrangement links TRBV3-1 (or the pseudogene TRBV3-2) to TRBJ2-3; tentative D call: TRBD2 (6 bases). V was shortened by 6 bases and J by 0 bases, with 13 bases between the two germline ends. The CDR3 runs to 15 residues. CDR1 and CDR2 from the germline V gene are LGHDT and YNNKEL (reference sequence). CDR3 sequence reads: CASSGGSSSTDTQYF. CDR3 DNA: TGTGCCAGCAGTGGAGGGTCTTCTAGCACAGATACGCAGTATTTT.

The chain employs TRBV15 and TRBJ2-6; no clear D gene. Deletions cut 0 bases from V and 1 base from J, with 10 bases between. Germline V gene data show CDR1 as LNHNV and CDR2 as YYDKDF (reference sequence). This CDR3 has 17 residues. CDR3 bases: TGTGCCACCAGCAGAGATCTCGCCAAGTCTGGGGCCAACGTCCTGACTTTC. Residues: CATSRDLAKSGANVLTF.

V is TRBV15 and J is TRBJ2-1; D is possibly TRBD1 (7 bases). The CDR3 totals 15 residues. With 5 bases removed from V and 4 bases from J, the gap between germline ends came to 15 bases. Germline CDR1 reads LNHNV; CDR2 reads YYDKDF (reference sequence). The CDR3 nucleotides are TGTGCCACCAGCGCCGGCAGGGGGGTATACAATGAGCAGTTCTTC. Its translation: CATSAGRGVYNEQFF.

DNA of the CDR3: TGTGCCAGCAGTTTATCCCCCGGGGGCTATTATACGCAGTATTTT. Protein product: CASSLSPGGYYTQYF. This chain connects TRBV28 to TRBJ2-3; the D gene could be TRBD1 or TRBD2 (6 bases each). Germline loops: CDR1 MDHEN, CDR2 SYDVKM. Trimming removed 1 base from V and 7 bases from J, with 15 bases in between. The CDR3 totals 15 residues. The full variable domain, its missing parts supplied by reference TRBV28 and TRBJ2-3, is DVKVTQSSRYLVKRTGEKVFLECVQDMDHENMFWYRQDPGLGLRLIYFSYDVKMKEKGDIPEGYSVSREKKERFSLILESASTNQTSMYLCASSLSPGGYYTQYFGPGTRLTVL.

The J gene is TRBJ2-4, the V gene TRBV2, with D hard to call. Germline lookup yields CDR1 SNHLY and CDR2 FYNNEI. V was clipped by 2 bases and J by 5 bases, with 13 bases between them. This CDR3 contains 15 residues. This CDR3 reads CASSEPFMLQNIQYF. The CDR3 DNA sequence: TGTGCCAGCAGTGAACCCTTCATGCTTCAAAACATTCAGTACTTC. Full variable domain (outside the CDR3, taken from reference TRBV2 and TRBJ2-4): EPEVTQTPSHQVTQMGQEVILRCVPISNHLYFYWYRQILGQKVEFLVSFYNNEISEKSEIFDDQFSVERPDGSNFTLKIRSTKLEDSAMYFCASSEPFMLQNIQYFGAGTRLSVL.

The rearrangement links TRBV28 to TRBJ2-3; D unresolved. Trimming took off 3 bases at V and 4 bases at J, with 5 bases between the two ends. Germline CDR1 is MDHEN and CDR2 is SYDVKM. The CDR3 spans 12 residues. The CDR3 coding sequence is TGTGCCAGCAGTTTTGAAGCAGATACGCAGTATTTT. This gives the protein CASSFEADTQYF.

This clone appeared once. J is TRBJ2-7 and V is TRBV4-1; D is undetermined. The ends were cut back, 5 bases at V and 0 bases at J, with 11 bases in the middle. Per the germline V gene, CDR1 is MGHRA and CDR2 is YSYEKL. The CDR3 extends over 14 amino acids. CDR3 DNA: TGCGCCAGCAGCACGGACCCTAGCTCCTACGAGCAGTACTTC. Protein: CASSTDPSSYEQYF.

The chain carries TRBV5-6 and TRBJ2-7; TRBD2 might be the D (5 bases). This CDR3 comprises 13 residues. CDR1 is SGHDT and CDR2 is YYEEEE in the germline V gene. The V end lost 1 base, the J end lost 7 bases, and 12 bases lay between the germline ends. DNA for the CDR3: TGTGCCAGCAGCTTGTTTAAGGGCGGGGAGCAGTACTTC. Amino acid sequence: CASSLFKGGEQYF.

J is TRBJ1-5 and V is TRBV19; the D is unclear. V was shortened by 3 bases and J by 4 bases, with 13 bases between the two germline ends. Germline loops: CDR1 LNHDA, CDR2 SQIVND (reference sequence). The CDR3 loop spans 15 amino acids. The CDR3, as DNA: TGTGCCAGTAGTATTTCAGGAGGTTTTAATCAGCCCCAGCATTTT. It specifies CASSISGGFNQPQHF.